This T cell receptor (beta chain) was sequenced for a study of response to subunit inactivated influenza vaccine. General study points: Each seasonal flu vaccination may recruit only limited new T cells, authors suggested.

TCRdb reprocessed the RT-PCR reads via MiXCR and lists one record per CDR3 protein. Here the sample spans some 480,000 distinct CDR3 sequences, over 9.5% being singletons. This clonotype was observed a handful of times. Its antigen is not known. This CDR3 has 14 residues. The germline V gene has CDR1 SGHRS and CDR2 YFSETQ. With 4 bases clipped from V and 3 bases from J, the junction kept 7 bases outside the gene matches. The gene calls are TRBV5-1 and TRBJ2-7, with 7 bases that match TRBD1. The source of this sequence is a man in his fifties who received an inactivated influenza vaccine. Sequenced here: PBMCs from blood, sampled about 6 weeks after vaccination. CDR3 protein: CASSEGQSIYEQYF. CDR3 sequence (DNA): TGCGCCAGCAGCGAGGGACAGAGCATCTACGAGCAGTACTTC. Full variable domain (rest looked up from reference TRBV5-1 and TRBJ2-7): KAGVTQTPRYLIKTRGQQVTLSCSPISGHRSVSWYQQTPGQGLQFLFEYFSETQRNKGNFPGRFSGRQFSNSRSEMNVSTLELGDSALYLCASSEGQSIYEQYFGPGTRLTVT.